This T cell receptor beta chain emerged from a study of control samples from healthy donors and cancer patients (dated by TCRdb to 2018 to 2020). Receptor amplification or capture employed the immunoSEQ multiplex PCR assay. TCRdb retrieved this table from immuneACCESS and kept in-frame rearrangements only. Not all clones are present; in checked studies, unresolved V genes account for under half, and no reason is known for the remainder. In all, the sample holds about 160,000 clones, and around 90% of those were seen once. 12% of the sample belongs to the ten largest clones. At the junction V is shortened by 4 bases and J by 2 bases, with 11 bases in between. For CDR1 and CDR2, the germline V gene lists SGHVS and FQNEAQ. The CDR3 sequence holds 14 residues, the cysteine and phenylalanine included. Only the CDR3 portion is preserved as DNA: 42 bases, with reading frame beginning at the first base. A remark on this clone: The clone's antigen remains unknown. Base qualities are missing; no much larger clone stands one base away.

Recombination linked TRBV7-8 to TRBJ1-1; the D gene cannot be resolved reliably. What was sequenced was blood. This sequence originates from a man aged 25-40 years in good health. The sequenced DNA: TGTGCCAGCAGCTGGGGTCTAGGAAACACTGAAGCTTTCTTT. This translates into CASSWGLGNTEAFF.